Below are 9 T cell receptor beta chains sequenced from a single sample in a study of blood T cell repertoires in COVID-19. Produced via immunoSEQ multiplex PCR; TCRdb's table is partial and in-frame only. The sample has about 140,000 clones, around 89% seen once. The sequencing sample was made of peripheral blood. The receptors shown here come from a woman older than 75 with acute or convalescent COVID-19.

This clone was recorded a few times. The chain's CDR3 is CASSLTSGGWDTQYF. The CDR3 region has the DNA TGTGCCAGCAGCTTAACTAGCGGGGGATGGGATACGCAGTATTTT. This chain uses TRBV7-2 with TRBJ2-3; 11 nucleotides agree with TRBD2. The trim removed 2 bases at V and 6 bases at J, leaving 4 bases unmatched. The germline CDR1 and CDR2 sequences are SGHTA and FQGNSA. CDR3 size: 15 residues.

For the CDR3, the DNA is TGTGCCAGCAGTCGGGGACACTACAATGAGCAGTTCTTC. Translated: CASSRGHYNEQFF. V gene TRBV12-3 or TRBV12-4 combines with J gene TRBJ2-1; maybe TRBD1 (6 bases). This CDR3 is built from 13 residues. Trimming pared 5 bases from V and 3 bases from J, leaving 8 bases between.

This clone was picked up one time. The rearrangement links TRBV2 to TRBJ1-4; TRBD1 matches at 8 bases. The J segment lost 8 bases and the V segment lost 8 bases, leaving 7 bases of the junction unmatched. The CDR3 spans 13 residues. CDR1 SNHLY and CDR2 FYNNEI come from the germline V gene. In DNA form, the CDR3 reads TGTGCCAGCGGCAGGGGGCTTCGAGAAAAACTGTTTTTT. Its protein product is CASGRGLREKLFF. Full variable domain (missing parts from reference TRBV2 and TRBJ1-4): EPEVTQTPSHQVTQMGQEVILRCVPISNHLYFYWYRQILGQKVEFLVSFYNNEISEKSEIFDDQFSVERPDGSNFTLKIRSTKLEDSAMYFCASGRGLREKLFFGSGTQLSVL.

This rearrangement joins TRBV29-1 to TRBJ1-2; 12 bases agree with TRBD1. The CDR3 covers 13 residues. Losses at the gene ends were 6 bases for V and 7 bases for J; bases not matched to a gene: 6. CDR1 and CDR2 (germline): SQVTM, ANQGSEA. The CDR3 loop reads CSVRDRGLGGYTF. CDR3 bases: TGCAGCGTCCGGGACAGGGGGCTCGGTGGCTACACCTTC.

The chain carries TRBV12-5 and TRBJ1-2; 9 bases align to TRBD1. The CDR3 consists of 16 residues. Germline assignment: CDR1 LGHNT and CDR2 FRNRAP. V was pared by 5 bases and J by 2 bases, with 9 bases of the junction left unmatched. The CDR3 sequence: CASGASFDRGNYGYTF. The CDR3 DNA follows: TGTGCTAGTGGTGCCTCCTTTGACAGGGGGAACTATGGCTACACCTTC.

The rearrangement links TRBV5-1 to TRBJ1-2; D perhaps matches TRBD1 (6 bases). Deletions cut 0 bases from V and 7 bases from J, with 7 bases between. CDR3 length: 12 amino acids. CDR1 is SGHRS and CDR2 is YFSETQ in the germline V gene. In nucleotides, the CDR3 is TGCGCCAGCAGCTTGGAAGGGGGTGGCTACACCTTC. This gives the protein CASSLEGGGYTF.

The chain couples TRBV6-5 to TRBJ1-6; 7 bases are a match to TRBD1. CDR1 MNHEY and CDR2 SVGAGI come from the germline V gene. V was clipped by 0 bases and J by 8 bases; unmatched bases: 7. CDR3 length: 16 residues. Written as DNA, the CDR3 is TGTGCCAGCAGTTACTCGAACAGGGGCCGGGATTCACCCCTCCACTTT. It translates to CASSYSNRGRDSPLHF.

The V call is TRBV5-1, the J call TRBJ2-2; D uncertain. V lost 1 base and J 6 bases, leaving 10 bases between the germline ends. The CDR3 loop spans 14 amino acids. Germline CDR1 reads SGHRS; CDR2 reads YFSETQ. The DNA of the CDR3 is TGCGCCAGCAGCTTGCCAGGTTCCGCCGGGGAGCTGTTTTTT. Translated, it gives CASSLPGSAGELFF.

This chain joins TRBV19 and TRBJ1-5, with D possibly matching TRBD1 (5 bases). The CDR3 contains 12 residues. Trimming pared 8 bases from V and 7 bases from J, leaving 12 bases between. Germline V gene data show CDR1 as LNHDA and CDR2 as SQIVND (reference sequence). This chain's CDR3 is CASSPGYQPQHF. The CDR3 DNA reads TGTGCCAGTTCCCCAGGGTACCAGCCCCAGCATTTT.